The rows below give T cell receptor beta chains drawn from one sample of a study of identical twins. Using its own MiXCR run on the 5' RACE reads, TCRdb lists one record per CDR3 protein. The sample holds about 240,000 distinct CDR3 sequences, more than 9% seen once. The sample comprised memory T cells sorted from blood. These receptors were taken from a man aged 50 to 59 in good health. CDR3s leave out the opening cysteine and the closing phenylalanine or tryptophan. Expanded clones are given a class, and other clones once, few, many or no size at all.

cdr3_length: 16; clone_size: many; v_call: TRBV4-2; j_call: TRBJ2-2; cdr3_aa: ASSQDPWLAGGTGELF
cdr3_length: 11; clone_size: few; v_call: TRBV15; j_call: TRBJ2-3; cdr3_aa: ATSRDPQGTQY
cdr3_length: 13; clone_size: many; v_call: TRBV6-2/TRBV6-3; j_call: TRBJ1-1; cdr3_aa: ASSSRGKRNTEAF
cdr3_length: 10; clone_size: NA; v_call: TRBV7-9; j_call: TRBJ2-1; cdr3_aa: ASSLKGYEQF
cdr3_length: 12; clone_size: many; v_call: TRBV4-2; j_call: TRBJ2-7; cdr3_aa: ASSRRTDSYEQY
cdr3_length: 12; clone_size: many; v_call: TRBV7-2; j_call: TRBJ2-5; cdr3_aa: ASSFSGSQETQY
cdr3_length: 11; clone_size: few; v_call: TRBV28; j_call: TRBJ1-1; cdr3_aa: ASSLGFPTEAF
cdr3_length: 11; clone_size: NA; v_call: TRBV14; j_call: TRBJ1-5; cdr3_aa: ASSPRGSEAQH
cdr3_length: 11; clone_size: few; v_call: TRBV12-3/TRBV12-4; j_call: TRBJ1-4; cdr3_aa: ASSLNSREKLF
cdr3_length: 12; clone_size: few; v_call: TRBV19; j_call: TRBJ2-1; cdr3_aa: ASSVASSYNEQF
cdr3_length: 13; clone_size: NA; v_call: TRBV25-1; j_call: TRBJ2-3; cdr3_aa: ASSEGGANTDTQY
cdr3_length: 13; clone_size: few; v_call: TRBV7-8; j_call: TRBJ2-7; cdr3_aa: ASSLGSTTPYEQY
cdr3_length: 9; clone_size: many; v_call: TRBV20-1; j_call: TRBJ2-1; cdr3_aa: SARKDNEQF
cdr3_length: 11; clone_size: few; v_call: TRBV6-6; j_call: TRBJ1-5; cdr3_aa: ASSPSGGQPQH
cdr3_length: 13; clone_size: many; v_call: TRBV7-9; j_call: TRBJ1-2; cdr3_aa: ASSLGDGTNYGYT
cdr3_length: 13; clone_size: few; v_call: TRBV6-1; j_call: TRBJ1-6; cdr3_aa: ASSPLGQGNSPLH
cdr3_length: 11; clone_size: NA; v_call: TRBV6-2/TRBV6-3; j_call: TRBJ2-4; cdr3_aa: ASSYSSPNIQY
cdr3_length: 13; clone_size: few; v_call: TRBV6-5; j_call: TRBJ2-7; cdr3_aa: ASSYPDRGPYEQY
cdr3_length: 14; clone_size: NA; v_call: TRBV7-6; j_call: TRBJ2-2; cdr3_aa: ASSKTSGANTGELF
cdr3_length: 15; clone_size: few; v_call: TRBV28; j_call: TRBJ1-3; cdr3_aa: ASSFRRLGTRGNTIY
cdr3_length: 13; clone_size: many; v_call: TRBV20-1; j_call: TRBJ2-1; cdr3_aa: SARDQAGIYNEQF
cdr3_length: 11; clone_size: NA; v_call: TRBV6-6; j_call: TRBJ2-5; cdr3_aa: ASSYSSQETQY
cdr3_length: 14; clone_size: NA; v_call: TRBV5-4; j_call: TRBJ2-1; cdr3_aa: ASSLNTGGPGNEQF
cdr3_length: 10; clone_size: many; v_call: TRBV27; j_call: TRBJ2-1; cdr3_aa: ASSLSPPEQF
cdr3_length: 11; clone_size: NA; v_call: TRBV5-1; j_call: TRBJ2-7; cdr3_aa: ASSPDRAYEQY
cdr3_length: 11; clone_size: NA; v_call: TRBV2; j_call: TRBJ2-7; cdr3_aa: ASKEGGSYEQY
cdr3_length: 11; clone_size: NA; v_call: TRBV10-3; j_call: TRBJ1-1; cdr3_aa: AISGGRDTEAF
cdr3_length: 12; clone_size: many; v_call: TRBV20-1; j_call: TRBJ2-5; cdr3_aa: SARATDSKETQY
cdr3_length: 10; clone_size: many; v_call: TRBV7-2; j_call: TRBJ2-5; cdr3_aa: ASSWGQETQY
cdr3_length: 14; clone_size: NA; v_call: TRBV10-3; j_call: TRBJ2-3; cdr3_aa: AISRQQRPETDTQY
cdr3_length: 14; clone_size: many; v_call: TRBV28; j_call: TRBJ1-2; cdr3_aa: ASSLSEGGGSYGYT
cdr3_length: 13; clone_size: many; v_call: TRBV5-6; j_call: TRBJ2-5; cdr3_aa: ASSLLSGGVETQY
cdr3_length: 10; clone_size: many; v_call: TRBV27; j_call: TRBJ2-3; cdr3_aa: ASAVSTDTQY
cdr3_length: 15; clone_size: NA; v_call: TRBV7-9; j_call: TRBJ2-7; cdr3_aa: ASSSGGRGTPSDEQY
cdr3_length: 15; clone_size: NA; v_call: TRBV29-1; j_call: TRBJ2-3; cdr3_aa: SVEDWASGREVDTQY
cdr3_length: 14; clone_size: many; v_call: TRBV6-5; j_call: TRBJ2-1; cdr3_aa: ASSYPTSGGSNEQF
cdr3_length: 11; clone_size: many; v_call: TRBV25-1; j_call: TRBJ1-5; cdr3_aa: ASLDRAGQPQH
cdr3_length: 8; clone_size: many; v_call: TRBV20-1; j_call: TRBJ2-5; cdr3_aa: SAQGATQY
cdr3_length: 11; clone_size: few; v_call: TRBV7-3; j_call: TRBJ1-1; cdr3_aa: ASSLAGITEAF
cdr3_length: 12; clone_size: once; v_call: TRBV28; j_call: TRBJ2-7; cdr3_aa: ASSSTQGDYEQY
cdr3_length: 15; clone_size: many; v_call: TRBV20-1; j_call: TRBJ2-2; cdr3_aa: SARDSRSSENTGELF
cdr3_length: 14; clone_size: many; v_call: TRBV5-1; j_call: TRBJ2-1; cdr3_aa: ASSPALAGGYNEQF
cdr3_length: 16; clone_size: many; v_call: TRBV20-1; j_call: TRBJ2-7; cdr3_aa: SASESGTGVEKIYEQY
cdr3_length: 14; clone_size: few; v_call: TRBV20-1; j_call: TRBJ1-2; cdr3_aa: SARPRGGGSSGGYT
cdr3_length: 13; clone_size: many; v_call: TRBV14; j_call: TRBJ2-1; cdr3_aa: ASSQVWTWGNEQF
cdr3_length: 13; clone_size: few; v_call: TRBV12-3/TRBV12-4; j_call: TRBJ2-1; cdr3_aa: ASSPGTSGRDEQF
cdr3_length: 9; clone_size: NA; v_call: TRBV7-2; j_call: TRBJ1-2; cdr3_aa: ASSSFYGYT
cdr3_length: 19; clone_size: NA; v_call: TRBV6-2/TRBV6-3; j_call: TRBJ2-7; cdr3_aa: ASSYPGYVSSGRAGPYEQY
cdr3_length: 11; clone_size: NA; v_call: TRBV3-1; j_call: TRBJ1-2; cdr3_aa: ASSQGQGAGYT
cdr3_length: 14; clone_size: many; v_call: TRBV6-2/TRBV6-3; j_call: TRBJ2-7; cdr3_aa: ASSPLGLAGGYEQY
cdr3_length: 14; clone_size: many; v_call: TRBV28; j_call: TRBJ2-7; cdr3_aa: ASSTPSGFSSYEQY
cdr3_length: 11; clone_size: many; v_call: TRBV5-6; j_call: TRBJ1-4; cdr3_aa: ASSLIQEEKLF
cdr3_length: 12; clone_size: many; v_call: TRBV25-1; j_call: TRBJ1-2; cdr3_aa: ASSPRFLNYGYT
cdr3_length: 14; clone_size: NA; v_call: TRBV5-6; j_call: TRBJ1-6; cdr3_aa: ASSRNTGTGSSPLH
cdr3_length: 14; clone_size: NA; v_call: TRBV28; j_call: TRBJ2-3; cdr3_aa: ASSLSLGRGTDTQY
cdr3_length: 17; clone_size: few; v_call: TRBV20-1; j_call: TRBJ2-3; cdr3_aa: SASSQTPLAGGSTDTQY
cdr3_length: 13; clone_size: few; v_call: TRBV7-9; j_call: TRBJ2-1; cdr3_aa: ASSLGDAVGVEQF
cdr3_length: 12; clone_size: NA; v_call: TRBV18; j_call: TRBJ2-3; cdr3_aa: ASSPPRPTDTQY
cdr3_length: 11; clone_size: many; v_call: TRBV20-1; j_call: TRBJ2-5; cdr3_aa: SARGRGRDTQY
cdr3_length: 12; clone_size: few; v_call: TRBV6-5; j_call: TRBJ2-5; cdr3_aa: ASSWDRAYETQY